Presented here are 17 T cell receptor beta chains from one specimen sequenced in a study of blood T cell repertoires in COVID-19. Data came from immunoSEQ multiplex PCR; TCRdb stores just in-frame clones and leaves some out. Among about 300,000 clones, around four fifths were seen once, and the ten largest hold roughly 1.3%. Sample: peripheral blood. The receptors come from a woman aged 45-65 years with acute or convalescent COVID-19.

The chain employs TRBV11-2 and TRBJ2-2; a possible D gene is TRBD2 (5 bases). The CDR3 extends over 16 amino acids. Germline V gene data show CDR1 as SGHAT and CDR2 as FQNNGV. The ends were cut back, 3 bases at V and 6 bases at J, with 17 bases in the middle. The CDR3 DNA reads as TGTGCCAGCAGCTTGGATCCTCGGGGTGTCGCCGGGGAGCTGTTTTTT. This gives the protein CASSLDPRGVAGELFF.

This clone was recorded once. The rearrangement links TRBV10-3 to TRBJ1-4; D ambiguous. Trimming stripped 3 bases from V and 7 bases from J, with 15 bases between. The CDR3 totals 15 residues. Germline CDR1 and CDR2: ENHRY and SYGVKD. CDR3 in DNA: TGTGCCATCAGTGACGGAGCTTCTGCGAGTGAAAAACTGTTTTTT. It yields the protein CAISDGASASEKLFF.

The rearrangement links TRBV7-2 to TRBJ1-2; perhaps TRBD1 as D (6 bases). CDR1 is SGHTA and CDR2 is FQGNSA in the germline V gene. The CDR3 contains 14 residues. V was clipped by 1 base and J by 3 bases, with 9 bases between them. CDR3 bases: TGTGCCAGCAGCTTAGTGGACAGTTACTATGGCTACACCTTC. As protein: CASSLVDSYYGYTF.

The chain joins TRBV25-1 to TRBJ2-1; 14 nucleotides line up with TRBD2. This CDR3 has 16 amino acids. Germline trimming cut 5 bases from V and 9 bases from J; bases unmatched to any gene: 9. CDR1 and CDR2 from the germline V gene are MGHDK and SYGVNS. DNA of the CDR3: TGTGCCAGCAGTCCACCGGGACTAGCGGGAGAAGGTGAGCAGTTCTTC. This codes for CASSPPGLAGEGEQFF.

The chain joins TRBV5-1 to TRBJ2-7, with 7 positions matching TRBD1. The CDR3 loop spans 14 amino acids. The V gene's germline CDR1 is SGHRS and CDR2 YFSETQ. The V segment lost 3 bases and the J segment 2 bases; nucleotides outside the gene matches: 5. The CDR3 sequence: CASSSGQSAYEQYF. The CDR3 region has the DNA TGCGCCAGCAGCTCGGGACAGAGTGCCTACGAGCAGTACTTC.

CDR3 sequence reads: CASSLGDRDNSPLHF. The DNA for the CDR3 is TGTGCCAGCAGCTTGGGGGACAGGGATAATTCACCCCTCCACTTT. This chain links TRBV5-6 with TRBJ1-6; TRBD1 matches at 9 bases. V shed 0 bases and J 5 bases; nucleotides not matched to a gene: 0. Germline V gene lookup returns CDR1 SGHDT and CDR2 YYEEEE. The CDR3 consists of 15 residues. The whole variable domain, filled in from reference TRBV5-6 and TRBJ1-6, reads DAGVTQSPTHLIKTRGQQVTLRCSPKSGHDTVSWYQQALGQGPQFIFQYYEEEERQRGNFPDRFSGHQFPNYSSELNVNALLLGDSALYLCASSLGDRDNSPLHFGNGTRLTVT.

The chain recombines TRBV4-2 with TRBJ2-3, with TRBD1 matching over 7 bases. In germline, CDR1 is LGHNA, CDR2 YNFKEQ. This CDR3 region has 16 residues. After removal of 2 bases from V and 0 bases from J, the junction contained 5 bases not matched to a gene. This CDR3 is CASSQRKTGSTDTQYF. CDR3 DNA sequence: TGTGCCAGCAGCCAAAGGAAGACAGGGAGCACAGATACGCAGTATTTT.

The chain combines TRBV19 with TRBJ1-1, with D hard to call. This CDR3 spans 13 amino acids. Germline V lookup: CDR1 LNHDA, CDR2 SQIVND (reference sequence). Deletions cut 10 bases from V and 3 bases from J, with 15 bases between. Written as DNA, the CDR3 is TGTGCCACCCAGGTAGACCCGGACACTGAAGCTTTCTTT. Protein sequence: CATQVDPDTEAFF.

J is TRBJ2-1 and V is TRBV18; 13 bases align to TRBD2. Per the germline V gene, CDR1 is KGHSH and CDR2 is LQKENI. The V gene end was trimmed by 5 bases and the J gene end by 5 bases; junction bases not matched to a gene: 0. The CDR3 length is 14 residues. The CDR3 spells CASSGTSGDNEQFF. The CDR3 DNA follows: TGTGCCAGCTCAGGGACTAGCGGGGACAATGAGCAGTTCTTC.

The chain couples TRBV19 to TRBJ2-1, with 9 bases fitting TRBD1. The CDR3 contains 17 residues. The germline V gene has CDR1 LNHDA and CDR2 SQIVND (reference sequence). Germline trimming cut 4 bases from V and 6 bases from J; bases unmatched to any gene: 13. The CDR3 nucleotides are TGTGCCAGTAGTAACAGGGGGCGCATTACGAGTTCCAATGAGCAGTTCTTC. Amino acid sequence: CASSNRGRITSSNEQFF.

The chain links TRBV3-1 (or the pseudogene TRBV3-2) to TRBJ2-1, with D hard to call. Trimming stripped 4 bases from V and 6 bases from J, with 10 bases between. The CDR3 contains 13 residues. Germline loops: CDR1 LGHDT, CDR2 YNNKEL (reference sequence). CDR3 sequence: CASSPDYSNEQFF. CDR3 DNA: TGTGCCAGCAGCCCTGATTACAGCAATGAGCAGTTCTTC.

This clone was detected once. The CDR3 loop reads CSASRGQGVRQPQHF. CDR3 nucleotide sequence: TGCAGTGCTAGTAGAGGACAGGGTGTTCGACAGCCCCAGCATTTT. This chain uses TRBV20-1 with TRBJ1-5; 8 bases agree with TRBD1. V lost 3 bases, J lost 7 bases, and 11 bases stayed unmatched. This CDR3 is 15 amino acids long. Germline lookup yields CDR1 DFQATT and CDR2 SNEGSKA (reference sequence).

DNA for the CDR3: TGTGCCACCAGCCCGACAGGGACCACTAATGAAAAACTGTTTTTT. Its protein is CATSPTGTTNEKLFF. The rearrangement uses TRBV15 and TRBJ1-4; 7 nucleotides line up with TRBD1. Germline assignment: CDR1 LNHNV and CDR2 YYDKDF (reference sequence). V shed 5 bases, J shed 2 bases, and the junction held 5 bases outside the gene matches. The CDR3 is made up of 15 amino acids.

J is TRBJ1-1 and V is TRBV6-6, with D maybe TRBD1 (5 bases). CDR3 size: 16 residues. Germline CDR1 and CDR2: MNHNY and SVGAGI (reference sequence). The germline V and J ends were trimmed by 6 bases and 0 bases, with 17 bases remaining between them. Written as DNA, the CDR3 is TGTGCCAGCAGCATTCGACAGAGACGAATGAACACTGAAGCTTTCTTT. Amino acids: CASSIRQRRMNTEAFF.

V and J are TRBV5-1 and TRBJ2-5; a possible D gene is TRBD2 (6 bases). CDR1 is SGHRS and CDR2 is YFSETQ in the germline V gene. Trimming took off 3 bases at V and 4 bases at J, with 16 bases between the two ends. The CDR3 contains 15 residues. The CDR3 reads CASSSGELTGETQYF. In DNA form, the CDR3 reads TGCGCCAGCAGCTCGGGGGAACTGACGGGAGAGACCCAGTACTTC.

The chain has TRBV29-1 and TRBJ2-4; 13 bases match TRBD2. V shed 6 bases and J 5 bases; nucleotides not matched to a gene: 7. This CDR3 has 15 amino acids. In germline, CDR1 is SQVTM, CDR2 ANQGSEA. The chain's CDR3 is CSVTGTSGIQNIQYF. The CDR3 nucleotides are TGCAGCGTAACGGGGACTAGCGGGATCCAAAACATTCAGTACTTC.

The chain uses TRBV4-1 and TRBJ2-2; 10 positions match TRBD1. CDR3 length: 16 residues. After removal of 1 base from V and 4 bases from J, the junction contained 3 bases not matched to a gene. From germline, CDR1 is MGHRA and CDR2 YSYEKL. The CDR3 sequence is CASSQGQGAGTGELFF. CDR3 nucleotide sequence: TGCGCCAGCAGCCAAGGACAGGGGGCGGGCACCGGGGAGCTGTTTTTT.